This TCR beta chain was recovered during a study of response to subunit inactivated influenza vaccine. Germline-derived CDR1 and CDR2 are SQVTM and ANQGSEA. V lost 7 bases, J lost 2 bases, and 8 bases lay in between. The CDR3 spans 11 residues. In this sample, this clonotype turned up a few times. TCRdb re-analysed the RT-PCR reads in MiXCR, keeping a single row per CDR3 protein. This sample has hundreds of thousands of distinct CDR3 sequences, with more than 11% found just once. The chain joins TRBV29-1 to TRBJ1-2; D is possibly TRBD1 (5 bases). Sequencing used PBMCs from blood, obtained around 15 days before vaccination. The clonotype originates from a man over 45 who received an inactivated influenza vaccine. Here the CDR3 DNA reads TGCAGCGGGGGGGGGAACTATGGCTACACCTTC. This translates into CSGGGNYGYTF.